This T cell receptor beta chain was sequenced in a study of T cells in Graves' hyperthyroidism and ophthalmopathy. Whole-study findings and limits: Blood also showed most of the thyroid clonotypes that were expanded above 0.001. Stable hyperthyroidism and ophthalmopathy were separated using 13 V-J signatures.

Absence of ophthalmopathy progression within 18 months defined stable Graves' hyperthyroidism. Newly diagnosed patients aged 18 to 65 had hyperthyroidism of under 2 months' duration. Template material for amplifying TCR beta CDR3 regions consisted of RNA transcripts. An initial round of RT-PCR targeting the TCR CDR3 relied on the HTBI primer set. TCRdb reprocessed the multiplex PCR reads via MiXCR and lists one record per CDR3 protein. The profile covers around 520,000 distinct CDR3 sequences, with around 14% appearing a single time and around a sixth taken by the ten largest. As regards this clonotype: Its target is not known. One base away lies a much larger clone, so this may be a sequencing read error.

CDR3 length: 15 residues. Germline CDR1 reads MGHDK; CDR2 reads SYGVNS. Specimen: blood. The chain couples TRBV25-1 to TRBJ2-3; 8 bases match TRBD2. The sequence derives from a woman under 30 with Graves' hyperthyroidism. CDR3 region: CASRESGLGTDTQYF. The CDR3 DNA sequence: TGTGCCAGCAGAGAATCGGGACTAGGAACAGATACGCAGTATTTT.